Reported below is one TCR beta chain. The CDR3 runs 16 residues. V was pared by 1 base and J by 4 bases, with 16 bases between. Germline loops: CDR1 SGHDN, CDR2 FVKESK. The method was immunoSEQ multiplex PCR; TCRdb's version includes in-frame clones alone and lacks a portion of them. The table lists about 57,000 clones, approximately 93% of them singletons, with under 6.5% in the top ten. The source of the sample is a study of cytomegalovirus exposure and HLA in healthy donors. This clonotype was obtained from a woman aged 18-35 years in good health and CMV-seronegative. The J gene is TRBJ1-1, the V gene TRBV14; D not certain. Sequences were obtained from PBMCs. The CDR3 reads CASSQVHWAGSTEAFF. CDR3 DNA sequence: TGTGCCAGCAGCCAAGTTCATTGGGCGGGGAGCACTGAAGCTTTCTTT.